This T cell receptor beta chain was sequenced in a study of cytomegalovirus exposure and HLA in healthy donors. Turning to the study itself: An early release of data contained some 80 million unique TCRs, which came from HLA-typed donors.

This CDR3 contains 19 residues. The junction had 12 bases not matched to a gene; V was cut back by 5 bases and J by 1 base. The V gene's germline CDR1 is SEHNR and CDR2 FQNEAQ (reference sequence). 60 Vbeta and 13 Jbeta primers were used in PCR. Data came from immunoSEQ multiplex PCR; TCRdb stores just in-frame clones and leaves some out. The sample gives fewer than 250,000 clones, more than 65% of which show up once; about 3% is in the top ten. Study-wide points: A later analysis linked a missense DCLRE1C variant to TCR beta V- and J-gene trimming. Researchers reportedly found TCR beta sequences accurately predicted most subjects' HLA-A and HLA-B alleles.

A remark on this clone: The antigen is not known.

The sequence was collected from a woman aged 25-40 years in good health and CMV-seropositive. The sequenced sample consisted of PBMCs. V is TRBV7-9 and J is TRBJ2-3, with 13 bases lining up with TRBD2. The CDR3 nucleotides read TGTGCCAGCAGCCCAACTAGCGGGAGGGCCGAGAGGGGCACAGATACGCAGTATTTT. Translation: CASSPTSGRAERGTDTQYF.